This entry features one TCR beta chain sequence. Its specificity is not known. CDR1 is ENHRY, CDR2 SYGVKD, per germline. This CDR3 is 15 amino acids long. Trimming stripped 4 bases from V and 1 base from J, with 13 bases between. The sample belongs to a study of cytomegalovirus exposure and HLA in healthy donors. Study-wide results and limits: Most sequenced TCRs were rare (though some public TCRs occurred in many donors).

Primers included in the PCR were 60 Vbeta and 13 Jbeta primers. Clones were sequenced by immunoSEQ multiplex PCR, and TCRdb holds only the in-frame ones, with some missing. The sample shows 150,000 to 250,000 clones, around 80% of them seen only once. This rearrangement joins TRBV10-3 to TRBJ1-1; tentative D call: TRBD1 (6 bases). This clonotype was sampled from a woman in her thirties in good health and CMV-seropositive. Sequencing was done on a sample of PBMCs. The CDR3 loop is CAISASRGRNTEAFF. In nucleotides, the CDR3 is TGTGCCATCAGTGCAAGCAGGGGTCGGAACACTGAAGCTTTCTTT.